The subject of this entry is one T cell receptor (beta chain). The target antigen is unknown. These data originate in a study of cytomegalovirus exposure and HLA in healthy donors. Study-wide findings and caveats: Analysis performed later found more than 15,000 TCR beta sequences associated with HLA alleles at 0.05 false discovery rate.

Germline CDR1 and CDR2: MGHRA and YSYEKL. Deletions cut 0 bases from V and 2 bases from J, with 14 bases between. The length of the CDR3 is 17 residues. The primer mix had 60 Vbeta and 13 Jbeta primers. The method was immunoSEQ multiplex PCR; TCRdb's version includes in-frame clones alone and lacks a portion of them. The sample carries roughly 120,000 clones, about 86% recorded once. The source is a woman under 40 in good health and CMV-seronegative. The sequencing input was PBMCs. The chain joins TRBV4-1 to TRBJ1-5, with D uncertain. The CDR3 DNA reads as TGCGCCAGCAGCCAAGAAGTCTCGGGGTATGGCAATCAGCCCCAGCATTTT. Translated: CASSQEVSGYGNQPQHF.